These 10 T cell receptor beta chains originate from one sample sequenced in a study of cytomegalovirus exposure and HLA in healthy donors. The PCR had 60 Vbeta and 13 Jbeta primers. Sequencing used immunoSEQ multiplex PCR; TCRdb keeps in-frame clones, though not all of them. The sample records 110,000 or so clones, roughly 80% being singletons. The sequencing input was PBMCs. All receptors derive from a woman in her twenties or thirties in good health and CMV-seropositive.

The CDR3 spells CASSDIGGESTDTQYF. In DNA, the CDR3 is TGTGCCAGCAGTGACATTGGCGGTGAATCCACAGATACGCAGTATTTT. The chain employs TRBV6-4 and TRBJ2-3; D is uncertain. The CDR3 is 16 residues long. CDR1 is MRHNA, CDR2 SNTAGT, per germline. Trimming stripped 2 bases from V and 2 bases from J, with 14 bases between.

In its sample, this clone was seen once. The rearrangement joins TRBV7-3 to TRBJ2-3; 11 bases align to TRBD2. Unmatched junction bases numbered 4, after V lost 5 bases and J lost 3 bases. Germline CDR1 and CDR2: SGHTA and FQGTGA. The CDR3 runs to 15 residues. The CDR3 region is CASSPRLAGTDTQYF. The CDR3 DNA reads as TGTGCCAGCAGCCCCAGACTAGCGGGAACAGATACGCAGTATTTT. Looking up the rest from reference TRBV7-3 and TRBJ2-3 gives the full variable domain: GAGVSQTPSNKVTEKGKYVELRCDPISGHTALYWYRQSLGQGPEFLIYFQGTGAADDSGLPNDRFFAVRPEGSVSTLKIQRTERGDSAVYLCASSPRLAGTDTQYFGPGTRLTVL.

This clone appeared a few times. The V gene is TRBV11-2, the J gene TRBJ2-3, with unresolved D. V lost 5 bases and J lost 6, with 12 bases in between. The germline gives CDR1 SGHAT, CDR2 FQNNGV. This CDR3 has 13 amino acids. Here the CDR3 DNA reads TGTGCCAGCAGCAACCCCCCCCAGGATACGCAGTATTTT. Protein sequence: CASSNPPQDTQYF.

This clone was observed a handful of times. The J gene is TRBJ2-2, the V gene TRBV4-2; D call uncertain. This CDR3 has 15 amino acids. Germline CDR1 is LGHNA and CDR2 is YNFKEQ. The V and J ends lost 1 base and 4 bases respectively, with 10 bases between them. The CDR3, as DNA: TGTGCCAGCAGCCAAGGACTTGCTCTCACCGGGGAGCTGTTTTTT. This codes for CASSQGLALTGELFF.

The V and J genes are TRBV4-1 and TRBJ1-2; no definite D call. The CDR3 extends over 15 amino acids. The germline V gene has CDR1 MGHRA and CDR2 YSYEKL. Between the trimmed V and J ends, which lost 0 bases and 4 bases, there was a span of 12 bases. The CDR3 region is CASSQEKTQTYGYTF. As DNA, the CDR3 is TGCGCCAGCAGCCAAGAAAAGACACAGACCTATGGCTACACCTTC.

The chain carries TRBV7-9 and TRBJ1-4; 8 bases are shared with TRBD1. Germline trimming cut 10 bases from V and 4 bases from J; bases unmatched to any gene: 8. Germline V gene data show CDR1 as SEHNR and CDR2 as FQNEAQ (reference sequence). There are 14 residues in the CDR3. The CDR3 DNA reads as TGTGCCATCTTCCACACAGGGGGTAATGAAAAACTGTTTTTT. It codes for CAIFHTGGNEKLFF. Based on the CDR3 plus reference TRBV7-9 and TRBJ1-4, the full variable domain is DTGVSQNPRHKITKRGQNVTFRCDPISEHNRLYWYRQTLGQGPEFLTYFQNEAQLEKSRLLSDRFSAERPKGSFSTLEIQRTEQGDSAMYLCAIFHTGGNEKLFFGSGTQLSVL.

The sample holds a few counts of this clone. CDR3 sequence reads: CASSLDRGGTDTQYF. CDR3 in DNA: TGTGCCAGTAGCCTTGACAGGGGTGGCACAGATACGCAGTATTTT. The chain employs TRBV19 and TRBJ2-3, with TRBD1 matching over 8 bases. Per germline, CDR1 LNHDA and CDR2 SQIVND (reference sequence). Trimming removed 6 bases from V and 1 base from J; junction bases left unmatched: 6. The length of the CDR3 is 15 residues. Using reference TRBV19 and TRBJ2-3 for the parts outside the CDR3, the full variable domain is DGGITQSPKYLFRKEGQNVTLSCEQNLNHDAMYWYRQDPGQGLRLIYYSQIVNDFQKGDIAEGYSVSREKKESFPLTVTSAQKNPTAFYLCASSLDRGGTDTQYFGPGTRLTVL.

The V call is TRBV9, the J call TRBJ1-2, with TRBD1 as a possible D gene (6 bases). Trimming removed 6 bases at V and 8 bases at J, with 26 bases between. There are 16 residues in the CDR3. CDR1 and CDR2 (germline): SGDLS, YYNGEE. CDR3: CASTANLSTGKKGYTF. The CDR3 DNA follows: TGTGCCAGCACCGCTAACCTTTCAACAGGGAAGAAGGGCTACACCTTC.

This chain connects TRBV6-5 to TRBJ1-2; the match to TRBD1 covers 7 bases. The CDR3 has 14 amino acids. Germline V CDR1 and CDR2: MNHEY, SVGAGI. V lost 2 bases to trimming and J lost 4 bases; unmatched junction nucleotides: 4. CDR3 coding DNA: TGTGCCAGCAGTTACGACAGGGCCCCCTATGGCTACACCTTC. The encoded protein is CASSYDRAPYGYTF.

The chain recombines TRBV13 with TRBJ1-1; TRBD1 might be the D (6 bases). This CDR3 is built from 15 residues. V shed 1 base and J shed 3 bases, with 12 bases lying between them. Germline CDR1 reads PRHDT; CDR2 reads FYEKMQ (reference sequence). The CDR3 reads CASSLDLQGYTEAFF. CDR3 DNA sequence: TGTGCCAGCAGCTTAGACCTACAGGGATACACTGAAGCTTTCTTT.